These T cell receptor beta chains were read from a single sample in a study of neurological immune-mediated disorders. TCRdb ran MiXCR on the 5' RACE reads and lists one entry per CDR3 protein. The repertoire holds fewer than 85,000 distinct CDR3 sequences, with around 5% as singletons. The sequencing sample was made of PBMCs. Every receptor here comes from a woman in her 70s with multiple sclerosis. CDR3s include the opening cysteine and the closing phenylalanine or tryptophan. D genes are given only for firm matches. The size of a clone is reported for some rows only, either as once, few or many, or as a class for expanded clones.

j_call v_call d_call clone_size cdr3_nt cdr3_aa
TRBJ2-5 TRBV6-2/TRBV6-3 - - TGTGCCAGCAGTGCGTTGGGGACTGCTGACGAAGAGACCCAGTACTTC CASSALGTADEETQYF
TRBJ2-2 TRBV12-3/TRBV12-4 - many TGTGCCAGCAGTTTAACGGGTACCGGGGAGCTGTTTTTT CASSLTGTGELFF
TRBJ1-2 TRBV3-1 - many TGTGCCAGCTCCGCAGGGTTCGGCTACACCTTC CASSAGFGYTF
TRBJ1-2 TRBV12-3/TRBV12-4 TRBD1 many TGTGCCAGCACCCCGACAGGGATGGTCGTCGGCTACACCTTC CASTPTGMVVGYTF
TRBJ2-3 TRBV12-3/TRBV12-4 TRBD2 - TGTGCCAGCAGTTGGAGCGGGAGCTGGACCCGGGATACGCAGTATTTT CASSWSGSWTRDTQYF
TRBJ2-7 TRBV9 - many TGTGCCAGCAGCGTACTCCCCAAGACTCCGGACGAGCAGTACTTC CASSVLPKTPDEQYF
TRBJ2-5 TRBV7-2 - many TGTGCCAGCAGCCCACAGGGGACCCAGTACTTC CASSPQGTQYF
TRBJ2-7 TRBV5-6 - many TGTGCCAGCAGCTCGCGCGGAACCATTATCAAGCAGTACTTC CASSSRGTIIKQYF
TRBJ2-3 TRBV20-1 - once TGCAGTGCTAGAAAAGCTTGGGGCAGGGCGACAGATACGCAGTATTTT CSARKAWGRATDTQYF
TRBJ2-5 TRBV12-3/TRBV12-4 TRBD2 many TGTGCCAGCAGAACCCTGGGACTAGCGGGAGAGACCCAGTACTTC CASRTLGLAGETQYF
TRBJ1-4 TRBV5-1 TRBD1 many TGCGCCAGCAGCTTGGGGACAGGGGGCGACGAAAAACTGTTTTTT CASSLGTGGDEKLFF
TRBJ2-5 TRBV27 TRBD1 few TGTGCCAGCAGTACGGGGACAGGGGGTGGGACCCAGTACTTC CASSTGTGGGTQYF
TRBJ1-5 TRBV20-1 - few TGCAGTGCTAGACGGGGGGGAAATAGCAATCAGCCCCAGCATTTT CSARRGGNSNQPQHF
TRBJ1-1 TRBV15 - - TGTGCCACCAGCAGAGATTTAAACCGTAACACTGAAGCTTTCTTT CATSRDLNRNTEAFF
TRBJ2-1 TRBV7-2 TRBD2 few TGTGCCAGCGGCACTAGCGGGTACAATGAGCAGTTCTTC CASGTSGYNEQFF
TRBJ2-6 TRBV5-1 - - TGCGCCAGCAGCAAAAGCTCGCAGGGGTGGGGGGCCAACGTCCTGACTTTC CASSKSSQGWGANVLTF
TRBJ1-4 TRBV20-1 - many TGCAGTGTCCGTACCGGGTCTAAGGATGAAAAACTGTTTTTT CSVRTGSKDEKLFF
TRBJ1-4 TRBV6-5 TRBD1 many TGTGCCAGCAGTTTACAGGGGGGTGAAAAACTGTTTTTT CASSLQGGEKLFF
TRBJ2-2 TRBV20-1 - - TGCAGTGCTCGCGAGGGAGGAGGGGGGACCGGGGAGCTGTTTTTT CSAREGGGGTGELFF
TRBJ2-3 TRBV6-6 - - TGTGCCAGCACGGACTCTGAACGCACAGATACGCAGTATTTT CASTDSERTDTQYF
TRBJ2-7 TRBV6-5 TRBD2 medium-sized TGTGCCAGCAGCCGCGGGGGTAGCGGGAGATACGAGCAGTACTTC CASSRGGSGRYEQYF
TRBJ2-2 TRBV6-2/TRBV6-3 - few TGTGCCCTCGAGGACGAGAACACCGGGGAGCTGTTTTTT CALEDENTGELFF
TRBJ2-1 TRBV5-1 - many TGCGCCAGCAGCCCCCAGGGGAGCTCCTACAATGAGCAGTTCTTC CASSPQGSSYNEQFF
TRBJ2-3 TRBV20-1 TRBD2 few TGCAGTGCTACCCCGACTAGCGGGAGTAAGACGTGGCTCACAGATACGCAGTATTTT CSATPTSGSKTWLTDTQYF
TRBJ1-5 TRBV18 - many TGTGCCAGCTCACCACAGACTCGGGCAAGCAATCAGCCCCAGCATTTT CASSPQTRASNQPQHF
TRBJ1-4 TRBV5-1 TRBD1 many TGCGCCAGCAGCGACGGGACAGGAGTTAATGAAAAACTGTTTTTT CASSDGTGVNEKLFF
TRBJ2-7 TRBV9 TRBD2 many TGTGCCAGCAGCGTAGGGGGGACTAGCGGTTACGAGCAGTACTTC CASSVGGTSGYEQYF
TRBJ2-1 TRBV10-1 TRBD2 many TGCGCCAGCAGTGAGTCGCCTAGCGGGGGGGTCACGGAGCAGTTCTTC CASSESPSGGVTEQFF
TRBJ2-7 TRBV11-2 - many TGTGCCAGCAGCTTAGATCCCGGGGCCGTTAACTACGAGCAGTACTTC CASSLDPGAVNYEQYF
TRBJ1-2 TRBV4-3 - many TGCGCCAGCAGCCTCCAGGGCGATGGCTACACCTTC CASSLQGDGYTF
TRBJ2-2 TRBV5-1 TRBD2 many TGCGCCAGCAGCTATAGACTAGCGGGCCCCACCGGGGAGCTGTTTTTT CASSYRLAGPTGELFF
TRBJ2-2 TRBV5-6 TRBD2 many TGTGCCAGCAGGCTAGCTGGACTAGCGGCGAACACCGGGGAGCTGTTTTTT CASRLAGLAANTGELFF
TRBJ2-7 TRBV6-2/TRBV6-3 - many TGTGCCACCCGTCGGAGCTCACGAGGGGAGCAGTACTTC CATRRSSRGEQYF
TRBJ2-1 TRBV4-3 TRBD1 many TGCGCCAGCAGCCGCGCAGGGGGCGAAAACAATGAGCAGTTCTTC CASSRAGGENNEQFF
TRBJ2-7 TRBV6-6 TRBD2 few TGTGCCAGCAGTCTCCTAGCGGGAGGAATCTACGAGCAGTACTTC CASSLLAGGIYEQYF
TRBJ2-7 TRBV18 TRBD1 many TGTGCCACCTCCCTTGGGGACAGTGGGGTCGAGCAGTACTTC CATSLGDSGVEQYF
TRBJ1-4 TRBV3-1 - many TGTGCCAGCAGCCAAGAGGGAGCCGCAACTAATGAAAAACTGTTTTTT CASSQEGAATNEKLFF
TRBJ2-2 TRBV5-1 TRBD1 - TGCGCCAGCAGCCTCGCCACAGGGGTTAACACCGGGGAGCTGTTTTTT CASSLATGVNTGELFF
TRBJ1-5 TRBV20-1 - many TGCAGTGCTAGCGAGAGCGGAATCTATCAGCCCCAGCATTTT CSASESGIYQPQHF
TRBJ2-7 TRBV20-1 TRBD2 - TGCAGTGCTAGGCAGGGGACTAGCGGGAGCTACGAGCAGTACTTC CSARQGTSGSYEQYF
TRBJ2-3 TRBV7-2 - many TGTGCCAGCAGCCGTGGGCTAGGGGATACGCAGTATTTT CASSRGLGDTQYF
TRBJ1-5 TRBV7-2 - many TGTGCCAGCAGCTTTAGTTGGGGGGCCGGTCAGCCCCAGCATTTT CASSFSWGAGQPQHF
TRBJ2-1 TRBV24-1 - - TGTGCCACCAGTGATTTGACAGACAATGAGCAGTTCTTC CATSDLTDNEQFF
TRBJ2-1 TRBV20-1 TRBD2 many TGCAGTGCTAGAGGACTAGCGGGAGTCGGTGAGCAGTTCTTC CSARGLAGVGEQFF
TRBJ2-1 TRBV13 TRBD2 - TGTGCCAGCAGCCCCGGGACTAGCAGAGACAATGAGCAGTTCTTC CASSPGTSRDNEQFF
TRBJ1-1 TRBV6-2/TRBV6-3 - many TGTGCCAGCAGTTGGGGATACACTGAAGCTTTCTTT CASSWGYTEAFF
TRBJ1-5 TRBV5-5 - many TGTGCCAGCAGCTTGGTCGGGCAGGGTGGCCAGCCCCAGCATTTT CASSLVGQGGQPQHF
TRBJ2-3 TRBV7-9 TRBD2 many TGTGCCAGCAGTCGAGATGCGGCTAGCGGCGTTACAGATACGCAGTATTTT CASSRDAASGVTDTQYF
TRBJ2-5 TRBV5-1 TRBD2 - TGCGCCAGCGATCGTGGCACTAGCGGGAGTCTGGAGACCCAGTACTTC CASDRGTSGSLETQYF
TRBJ2-7 TRBV6-5 TRBD1 many TGTGCCAGCAGTGGGACAGTCTGGGCCGAGCAGTACTTC CASSGTVWAEQYF
TRBJ1-2 TRBV12-3/TRBV12-4 TRBD1 many TGTGCCAGCAGTGCCACAGGGGTTGGCTACACCTTC CASSATGVGYTF
TRBJ1-2 TRBV7-2 TRBD1 many TGTGCCAGCAGCCCCAGAGTGATGCAGGGGGCTGCTAACTATGGCTACACCTTC CASSPRVMQGAANYGYTF
TRBJ2-7 TRBV20-1 TRBD2 few TGCAGTGCAGACCTTTTAGCGGGATCCGAGCAGTACTTC CSADLLAGSEQYF